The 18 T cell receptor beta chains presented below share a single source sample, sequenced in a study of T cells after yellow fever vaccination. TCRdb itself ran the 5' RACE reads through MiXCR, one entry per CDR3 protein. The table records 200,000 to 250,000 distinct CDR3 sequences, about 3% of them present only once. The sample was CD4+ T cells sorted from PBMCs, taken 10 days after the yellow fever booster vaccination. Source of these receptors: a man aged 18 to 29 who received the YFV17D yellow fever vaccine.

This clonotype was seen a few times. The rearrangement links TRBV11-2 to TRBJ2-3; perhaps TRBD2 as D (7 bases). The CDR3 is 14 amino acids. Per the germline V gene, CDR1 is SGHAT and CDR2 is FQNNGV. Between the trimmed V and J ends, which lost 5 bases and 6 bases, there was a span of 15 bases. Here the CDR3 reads CASSRGGAGDTQYF. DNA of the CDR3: TGTGCCAGCAGCAGAGGGGGGGCGGGGGATACGCAGTATTTT.

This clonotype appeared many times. CDR3 DNA: TGTGCCAGCAGCTTATATTCCAGGGGAAATGAGCAGTTCTTC. Translation gives CASSLYSRGNEQFF. This chain links TRBV7-3 with TRBJ2-1, with a possible D match to TRBD1 (6 bases). Germline V gene data show CDR1 as SGHTA and CDR2 as FQGTGA. Deletions cut 2 bases from V and 7 bases from J, with 12 bases between. CDR3 length: 14 residues.

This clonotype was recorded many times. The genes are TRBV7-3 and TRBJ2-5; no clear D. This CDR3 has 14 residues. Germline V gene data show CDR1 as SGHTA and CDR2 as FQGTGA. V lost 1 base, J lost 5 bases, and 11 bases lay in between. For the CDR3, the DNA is TGTGCCAGCAGCTTAATGGCGGCTGGGGAGACCCAGTACTTC. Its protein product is CASSLMAAGETQYF. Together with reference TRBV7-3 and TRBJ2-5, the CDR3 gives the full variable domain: GAGVSQTPSNKVTEKGKYVELRCDPISGHTALYWYRQSLGQGPEFLIYFQGTGAADDSGLPNDRFFAVRPEGSVSTLKIQRTERGDSAVYLCASSLMAAGETQYFGPGTRLLVL.

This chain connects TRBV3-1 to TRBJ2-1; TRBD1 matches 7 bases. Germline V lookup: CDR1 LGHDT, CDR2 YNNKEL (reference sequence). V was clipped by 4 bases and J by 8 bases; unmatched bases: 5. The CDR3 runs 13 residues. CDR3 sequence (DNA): TGTGCCAGCAGCCTCAACAGGGGCTATGAGCAGTTCTTC. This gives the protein CASSLNRGYEQFF.

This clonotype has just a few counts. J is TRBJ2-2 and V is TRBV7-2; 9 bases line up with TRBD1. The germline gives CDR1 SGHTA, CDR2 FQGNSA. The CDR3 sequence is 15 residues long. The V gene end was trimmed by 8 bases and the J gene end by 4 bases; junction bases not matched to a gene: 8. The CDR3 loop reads CASVPGQGRTGELFF. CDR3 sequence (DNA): TGTGCCAGCGTCCCGGGACAGGGACGCACCGGGGAGCTGTTTTTT.

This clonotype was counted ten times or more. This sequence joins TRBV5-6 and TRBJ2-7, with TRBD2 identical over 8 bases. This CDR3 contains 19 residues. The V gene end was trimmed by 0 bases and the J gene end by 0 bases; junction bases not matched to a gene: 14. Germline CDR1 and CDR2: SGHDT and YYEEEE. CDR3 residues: CASSLASSSGGYSSYEQYV. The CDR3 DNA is TGTGCCAGCAGCTTGGCCAGTTCCAGCGGGGGTTACAGCTCCTACGAGCAGTACGTC.

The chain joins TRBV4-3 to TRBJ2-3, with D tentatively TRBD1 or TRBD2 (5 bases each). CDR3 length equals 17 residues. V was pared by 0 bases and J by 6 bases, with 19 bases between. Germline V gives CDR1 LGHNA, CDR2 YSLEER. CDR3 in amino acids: CASSQELPSRWGDTQYF. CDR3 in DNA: TGCGCCAGCAGCCAAGAACTTCCTAGCCGCTGGGGGGATACGCAGTATTTT.

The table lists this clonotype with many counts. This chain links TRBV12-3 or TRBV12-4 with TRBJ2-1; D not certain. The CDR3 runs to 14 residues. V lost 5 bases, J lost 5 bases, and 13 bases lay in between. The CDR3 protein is CASSARTRNNEQFF. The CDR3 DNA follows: TGTGCCAGCAGTGCTCGCACAAGGAACAATGAGCAGTTCTTC.

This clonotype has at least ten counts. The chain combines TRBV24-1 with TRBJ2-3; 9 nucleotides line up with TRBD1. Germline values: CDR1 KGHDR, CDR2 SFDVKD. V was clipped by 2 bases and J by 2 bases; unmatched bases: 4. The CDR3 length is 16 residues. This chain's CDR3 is CATSDWGQGYTDTQYF. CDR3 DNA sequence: TGTGCCACCAGTGATTGGGGACAGGGATACACAGATACGCAGTATTTT.

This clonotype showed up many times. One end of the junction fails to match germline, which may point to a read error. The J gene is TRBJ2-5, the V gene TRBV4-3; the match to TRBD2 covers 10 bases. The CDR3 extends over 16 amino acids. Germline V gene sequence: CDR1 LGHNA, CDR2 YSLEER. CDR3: CASSLRAGGLVETQYF. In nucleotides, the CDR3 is TGCGCCAGCAGCCTTAGAGCGGGGGGGCTCGTAGAGACTCAGTACTTC.

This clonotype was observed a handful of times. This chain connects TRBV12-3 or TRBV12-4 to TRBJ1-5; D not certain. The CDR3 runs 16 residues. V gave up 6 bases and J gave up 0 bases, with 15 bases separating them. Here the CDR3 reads CASRRTEGYSNQPQHF. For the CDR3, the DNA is TGTGCCAGCAGACGGACGGAGGGCTATAGCAATCAGCCCCAGCATTTT.

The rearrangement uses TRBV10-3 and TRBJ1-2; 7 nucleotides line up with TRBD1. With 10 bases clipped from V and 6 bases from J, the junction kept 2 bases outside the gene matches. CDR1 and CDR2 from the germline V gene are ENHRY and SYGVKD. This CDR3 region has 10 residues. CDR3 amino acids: CATGTDGYTF. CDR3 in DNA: TGTGCCACCGGGACAGATGGCTACACCTTC.

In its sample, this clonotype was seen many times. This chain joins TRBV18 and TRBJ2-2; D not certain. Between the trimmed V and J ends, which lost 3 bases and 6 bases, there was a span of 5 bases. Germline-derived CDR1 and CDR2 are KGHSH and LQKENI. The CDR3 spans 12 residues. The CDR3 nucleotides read TGTGCCAGCTCACCTACACCCGGGGAGCTGTTTTTT. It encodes CASSPTPGELFF.

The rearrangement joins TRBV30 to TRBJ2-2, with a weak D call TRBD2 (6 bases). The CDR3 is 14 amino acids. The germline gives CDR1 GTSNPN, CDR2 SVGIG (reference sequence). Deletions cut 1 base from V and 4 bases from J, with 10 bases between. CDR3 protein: CAWSAGTFTGELFF. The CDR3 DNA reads TGTGCCTGGAGTGCCGGGACTTTCACCGGGGAGCTGTTTTTT.

CDR3: CSARDWITPGQVGNSPLHF. DNA of the CDR3: TGCAGTGCTAGAGATTGGATAACGCCGGGACAGGTTGGGAATTCACCCCTCCACTTT. The V call is TRBV20-1, the J call TRBJ1-6; TRBD1 aligns across 8 bases. The V and J ends lost 0 bases and 7 bases, in that order; junction bases with no gene match: 17. The CDR3 is made up of 19 amino acids. Germline assignment: CDR1 DFQATT and CDR2 SNEGSKA (reference sequence).

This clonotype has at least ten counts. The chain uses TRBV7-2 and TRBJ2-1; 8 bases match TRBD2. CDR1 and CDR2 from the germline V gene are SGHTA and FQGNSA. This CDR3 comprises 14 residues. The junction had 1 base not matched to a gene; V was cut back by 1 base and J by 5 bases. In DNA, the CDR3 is TGTGCCAGCAGCTTAGTAGCGGGGAACAATGAGCAGTTCTTC. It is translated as CASSLVAGNNEQFF.

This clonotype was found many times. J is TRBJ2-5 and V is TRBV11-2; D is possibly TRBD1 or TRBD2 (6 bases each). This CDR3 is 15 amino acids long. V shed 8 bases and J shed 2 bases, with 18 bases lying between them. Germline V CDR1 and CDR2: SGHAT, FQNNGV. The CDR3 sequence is CASGRWGADQETQYF. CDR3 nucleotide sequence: TGTGCCAGCGGCAGATGGGGGGCCGATCAAGAGACCCAGTACTTC.

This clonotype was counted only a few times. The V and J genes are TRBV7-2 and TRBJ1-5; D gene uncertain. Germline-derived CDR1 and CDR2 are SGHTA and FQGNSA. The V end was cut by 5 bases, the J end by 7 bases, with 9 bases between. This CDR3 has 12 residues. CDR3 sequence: CASSRSYQPQHF. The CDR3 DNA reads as TGTGCCAGCAGCCGGAGTTACCAGCCCCAGCATTTT.